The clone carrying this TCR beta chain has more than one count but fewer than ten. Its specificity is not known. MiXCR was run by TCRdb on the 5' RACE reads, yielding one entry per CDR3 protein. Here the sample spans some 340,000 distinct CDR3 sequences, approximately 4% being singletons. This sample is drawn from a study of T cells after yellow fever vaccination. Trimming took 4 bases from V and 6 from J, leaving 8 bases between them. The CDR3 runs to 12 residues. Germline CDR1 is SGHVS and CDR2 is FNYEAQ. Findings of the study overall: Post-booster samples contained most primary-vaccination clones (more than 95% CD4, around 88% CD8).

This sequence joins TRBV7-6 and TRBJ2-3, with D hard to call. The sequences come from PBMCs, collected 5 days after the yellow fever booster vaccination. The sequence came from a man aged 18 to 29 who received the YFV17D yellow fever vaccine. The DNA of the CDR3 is TGTGCCAGCAGCTCCCAAGCTGATACGCAGTATTTT. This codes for CASSSQADTQYF. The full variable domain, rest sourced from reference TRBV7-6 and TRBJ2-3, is GAGVSQSPRYKVTKRGQDVALRCDPISGHVSLYWYRQALGQGPEFLTYFNYEAQQDKSGLPNDRFSAERPEGSISTLTIQRTEQRDSAMYRCASSSQADTQYFGPGTRLTVL.